Included here is one T cell receptor beta chain sequence, with context. This clonotype has just a few counts. There is no known antigen for this receptor. Within one base of it there is no much larger clone, and no base qualities were kept. The CDR3 contains 17 residues, cysteine and phenylalanine counted. The retained sequence is limited to the CDR3, 51 bases, with the frame set at the first base. CDR1 and CDR2 were assigned from the germline V gene (reference sequence) as SEHNR and FQNEAQ. Trimming takes 5 bases off V and 3 bases off J; junction bases not matched to a gene: 14. These data originate in a study of human T cells and chemical hapten exposure (dated by TCRdb to the early 2020s). Broadly, across the study: For sensitization, 2% DPC in acetone was applied to an approximately 2 cm by approximately 2 cm area of upper inner arm skin. This study followed changes in the peripheral blood TCR repertoire in vivo during primary and secondary sensitization of alopecia patients to the hapten diphenylcyclopropenone (DPC). Patient blood was sampled pre-sensitization (week 0) and at 2, 6 and about 24 weeks after DPC sensitization. About 30 alopecia patients provided blood for TCR sequencing at one to four time points (pre-sensitization, 2, 6 and 24 weeks). Libraries were pooled for sequencing, and variation in per-sample TCR yields was attributed mainly to small differences in library volumes within the pool. Most of the patients in the cohort were female, and the cohort covered alopecia areata with under or over 50% scalp involvement, alopecia totalis and alopecia universalis. Patch testing was done on the upper back using Finn chambers containing 0.01% DPC, and results were scored after 6 days according to International Contact Dermatitis Research Group standards. Weekly therapeutic DPC doses were additionally applied to the scalp of patients throughout the roughly 24-week study period.

Results and caveats for the whole study, not just this receptor: Significantly more large CDR3 similarity clusters were formed by expanded TCRs than by pre-sensitization or healthy control sets, consistent with antigen-driven responses. The number of PT1 expanded TCRs positively correlated with patch test score, significant at thresholds 8, 16 and 32 but not 4. The number of TCRs above 1 in 1000 frequency did not change with DPC sensitization; there was no evidence of global repertoire structure alterations. After repeated subsampling, changes were observed in the strength of the expansion versus patch-test correlation and in the threshold at which the correlation became significant. All patients had alopecia, a presumed autoimmune disease, so their immune response might differ from that of healthy individuals.

What this sample's time point label stands for: pre-sensitization, week 0. The sample's treatment or condition label is to be understood as: therapeutic diphenylcyclopropenone sensitization with weekly scalp DPC. Blood at each patch-test visit was drawn before the patch test was applied. Patients were considered eligible if aged 18 to 70, diagnosed with alopecia and deemed suitable for DPC therapy, and patients were excluded if pregnant. Total RNA was isolated from unfractionated whole blood collected in Tempus Blood RNA tubes. Library preparation used RACE. The sample was run on a NextSeq 500. Library preparation attached unique molecular identifiers to individual cDNA molecules for quantitative, reproducible TCR counting. From each blood RNA sample, both TCR alpha and TCR beta chains were sequenced. As for the authors' bioinformatics: The median number of TCRs per sample was 95,638, ranging from about 23,224 to 750,000. The Decombinator software suite was used to annotate V, J and CDR3 in the TCR reads. For PS versus PT1 abundance plots, all samples were subsampled to the same number of TCRs (28,000). TCRs were defined as expanded if absent before sensitization and observed at least eight times at the 2-week time point. The raw public data were reprocessed by TCRdb itself: fastp quality trimming at Q25, MiXCR clonotype calling, in-frame beta chains only. Each entry merges the rows of one CDR3 protein and shows their most common DNA and genes. These V and J calls rely on TCRdb rather than the paper's analysis. The sample table shows around 250,000 distinct CDR3 sequences, and about 9% are seen once. The biggest ten clones account for 2% to 2.5% of the sample.

The clonotype originates from a woman aged 40 to 50 with alopecia areata. Some clones in this sample may be carry-over from other donors' samples. The sequence is built from TRBV7-9 and TRBJ2-3; the central 7 bases match TRBD2. The sequencing here drew on whole blood, taken in connection with sensitization to the hapten diphenylcyclopropenone (DPC). Here is the DNA: TGTGCCAGCAGCAAAGGCGGGAGTAGTTGGATTACAGATACGCAGTATTTT. The resulting protein is CASSKGGSSWITDTQYF. Full variable domain (CDR3 extended with the reference TRBV7-9 and TRBJ2-3 proteins): DTGVSQNPRHKITKRGQNVTFRCDPISEHNRLYWYRQTLGQGPEFLTYFQNEAQLEKSRLLSDRFSAERPKGSFSTLEIQRTEQGDSAMYLCASSKGGSSWITDTQYFGPGTRLTVL.